This T cell receptor (beta chain) stems from a study of T-cell reconstitution after alpha-beta-depleted transplantation in children. The germline V gene has CDR1 MNHEY and CDR2 SMNVEV (reference sequence). The CDR3 covers 16 residues. J gave up 3 bases and V 4 bases, and 11 bases lay outside the gene matches. Unique molecular identifiers were incorporated into the prepared TCRbeta library. One entry per CDR3 protein, called by TCRdb with MiXCR from the PCR reads. The table lists about 460,000 distinct CDR3 sequences, around 13% of them singletons. This receptor was taken from a human donor who donated a stem cell graft to a child with combined immunodeficiency. The sample was PBMCs from the stem cell graft donor, taken from the stem cell graft. The chain employs TRBV27 and TRBJ2-7, with TRBD1 matching over 8 bases. The CDR3 region is CASSSPLGQGGYEQYF. The CDR3 DNA follows: TGTGCCAGCAGTTCTCCCCTCGGACAGGGAGGCTACGAGCAGTACTTC.